This TCR beta chain was found in a study of cytomegalovirus exposure and HLA in healthy donors. With 60 Vbeta and 13 Jbeta primers, the PCR was carried out. In the original analysis: About 11 million of the roughly 80 million unique TCR beta chains counted in a later analysis were shared. Assay used: immunoSEQ multiplex PCR; TCRdb lists only in-frame clones, some missing. The V and J calls and clone size were taken over from that table, and D and trimming were inferred from the DNA. The profile covers 250,000 to 350,000 clones, with roughly 89% appearing a single time and less than 4.5% taken by the ten largest. The CDR3 runs 15 residues. Germline V lookup: CDR1 SGHTA, CDR2 FQGNSA. The germline V and J ends were trimmed by 1 base and 5 bases, with 12 bases remaining between them.

Sequenced material: PBMCs. The chain employs TRBV7-2 and TRBJ2-1; D not certain. This TCR came from a middle-aged man in good health and CMV-seropositive. In nucleotides, the CDR3 is TGTGCCAGCAGCTTAGTGGGCCCCGATCACAATGAGCAGTTCTTC. Protein product: CASSLVGPDHNEQFF. The variable domain in full, completed from reference TRBV7-2 and TRBJ2-1, reads GAGVSQSPSNKVTEKGKDVELRCDPISGHTALYWYRQSLGQGLEFLIYFQGNSAPDKSGLPSDRFSAERTGGSVSTLTIQRTQQEDSAVYLCASSLVGPDHNEQFFGPGTRLTVL.